One T cell receptor (beta chain) is described in this entry. The antigen is not known. An end of the junction does not agree with germline; a read error may underlie this. TCR beta CDR3 regions were amplified from RNA transcripts. Using the HTBI primer set, a first-round RT-PCR was run on the TCR CDR3. One entry per CDR3 protein results from TCRdb running MiXCR on the multiplex PCR reads. This sample has around 350,000 distinct CDR3 sequences, with about 15% found just once. This sample was included in a study of T cells in Graves' hyperthyroidism and ophthalmopathy. Study-wide findings and caveats: It was a median around 6 months before onset that the model predicted ophthalmopathy.

The CDR3 totals 20 residues. Germline CDR1 reads LNHNV; CDR2 reads YYDKDF (reference sequence). PBMCs were obtained from over 8.5 ml fresh peripheral blood. This TCR was sampled from a woman aged 25 to 39 with Graves' ophthalmopathy. Sample: blood. V gene TRBV15 combines with J gene TRBJ2-3; the match to TRBD2 covers 16 bases. The chain's CDR3 is CATSRGGLAGGRGGTDAQYF. DNA for the CDR3: TGTGCCACCAGCAGAGGGGGACTAGCGGGGGGGCGAGGGGGCACAGATGCGCAGTATTTT. Using reference TRBV15 and TRBJ2-3 for the parts outside the CDR3, the full variable domain is DAMVIQNPRYQVTQFGKPVTLSCSQTLNHNVMYWYQQKSSQAPKLLFHYYDKDFNNEADTPDNFQSRRPNTSFCFLDIRSPGLGDTAMYLCATSRGGLAGGRGGTDAQYFGPGTRLTVL.